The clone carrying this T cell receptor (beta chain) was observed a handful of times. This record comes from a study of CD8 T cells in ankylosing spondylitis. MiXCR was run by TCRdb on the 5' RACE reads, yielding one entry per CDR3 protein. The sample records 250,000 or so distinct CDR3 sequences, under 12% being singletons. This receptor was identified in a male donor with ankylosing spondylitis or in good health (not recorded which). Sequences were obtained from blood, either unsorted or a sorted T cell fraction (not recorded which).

The chain's CDR3 is CASSQDLGVWLTQYF. The DNA of the CDR3 is TGTGCCAGCAGCCAAGACCTGGGAGTTTGGTTGACCCAGTACTTC. J is TRBJ2-5 and V is TRBV3-1; a weak D match, TRBD2 (5 bases). This CDR3 region has 15 residues. V dropped 0 bases and J dropped 7 bases, with 15 bases sitting between them. The germline V gene encodes CDR1 LGHDT and CDR2 YNNKEL (reference sequence).